The text below deals with one T cell receptor (beta chain). This CDR3 is also generated by other DNA sequences in the sample. This sample was taken from a study of shared clonotypes between healthy human individuals. The naive CD8 population came from CD45RO-negative cells selected for CCR7, without terminally differentiated effector memory CD45RA+ cells. Donors, without exception, were Caucasian adults residing in Nashville, Tennessee. An even split of each subset's genomic DNA across several immunoSEQ plates was performed. DNA at 200 ng, approximately 30,000 T cell genomes, went into sorted-subset replicate PCRs. TCRdb's copy holds only in-frame clones and misses some; the assay was immunoSEQ multiplex PCR. This sample yields about 1,800,000 clones, of which approximately 94% are seen a single time; around 1% belongs to the top ten. The sequence derives from a man younger than 35 in good health. The material sequenced was naive CD8+ T cells sorted from blood.

The CDR3 DNA is TGTGCCAGCAGTTACTCTGCGGGGGAGCAGTACTTC. Its translation: CASSYSAGEQYF. The chain has TRBV6-5 and TRBJ2-7; tentative D call: TRBD2 (6 bases). The CDR3 has 12 amino acids. Germline V gene sequence: CDR1 MNHEY, CDR2 SVGAGI. V lost 0 bases and J lost 7, with 7 bases in between.